This paragraph covers one T cell receptor beta chain sequence. This sequence may be a read error, since a much larger clone differs from it by one base. The authors ran a second PCR of about 7 to 11 cycles using a sample-barcoded 5' primer and a J-beta primer mix. Individual samples furnished no less than 2.5 million CDR3-containing paired-end reads apiece. A single record per CDR3 protein comes from TCRdb applying MiXCR to the 5' RACE reads. The sample has 850,000 to 1,000,000 distinct CDR3 sequences; approximately 50% are singletons. This CDR3 has 14 amino acids. The V gene's germline CDR1 is DFQATT and CDR2 SNEGSKA (reference sequence). Each donor supplied 7.5 to 10 milliliters of peripheral blood. This entry belongs to a study of blood T cells in healthy people across ages.

The gene calls are TRBV20-1 and TRBJ2-7; TRBD1 matches 7 bases. The last part of the DNA fits TRBJ2-5 better; the J call may be wrong. Sample: blood. This clonotype originated in a woman aged 55-70 years in good health. Here the CDR3 DNA reads TGCAATGCTAACTTACCCGGGACAGTTGAGACCCAGTACTTC. Its protein product is CNANLPGTVETQYF.